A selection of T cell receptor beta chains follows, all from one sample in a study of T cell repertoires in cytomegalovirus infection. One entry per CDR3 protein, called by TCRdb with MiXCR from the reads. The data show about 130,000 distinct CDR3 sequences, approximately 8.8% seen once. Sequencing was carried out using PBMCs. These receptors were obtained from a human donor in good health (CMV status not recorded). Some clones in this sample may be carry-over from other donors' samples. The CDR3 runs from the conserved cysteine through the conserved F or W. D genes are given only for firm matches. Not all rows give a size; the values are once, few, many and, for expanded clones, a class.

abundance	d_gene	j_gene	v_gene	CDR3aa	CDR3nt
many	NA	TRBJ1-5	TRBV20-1	CSAPRQAGQPQHF	TGCAGTGCCCCGAGACAGGCGGGTCAGCCCCAGCATTTT
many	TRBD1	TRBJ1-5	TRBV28	CAIGTVSNQPQHF	TGTGCCATCGGGACAGTTAGCAATCAGCCCCAGCATTTT
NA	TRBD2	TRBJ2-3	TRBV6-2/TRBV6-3	CASSYSIQRGGTVGDTQYF	TGTGCCAGCAGTTACTCGATTCAGCGGGGGGGCACCGTCGGAGATACGCAGTATTTT
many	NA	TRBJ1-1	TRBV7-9	CASRDDGGTEAFF	TGTGCCAGCAGGGATGACGGGGGCACTGAAGCTTTCTTT
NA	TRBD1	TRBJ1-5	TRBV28	CASSLLTTGANQPQHF	TGTGCCAGCAGTCTATTGACAACAGGGGCTAATCAGCCCCAGCATTTT
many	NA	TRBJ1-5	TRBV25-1	CASSESGGGNQPQHF	TGTGCCAGCAGTGAATCGGGCGGGGGCAATCAGCCCCAGCATTTT
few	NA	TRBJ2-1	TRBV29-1	CSVEARGGNEQFF	TGCAGCGTTGAAGCAAGGGGAGGAAATGAGCAGTTCTTC
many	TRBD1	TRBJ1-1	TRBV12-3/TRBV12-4	CASRGTGGSTEAFF	TGTGCCAGCAGGGGGACAGGGGGGAGCACTGAAGCTTTCTTT
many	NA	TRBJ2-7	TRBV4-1	CASSQLSGSYEQYF	TGCGCCAGCAGCCAATTATCAGGTTCCTACGAGCAGTACTTC
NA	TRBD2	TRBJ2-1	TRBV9	CASSVEAGGIHEQFF	TGTGCCAGCAGCGTAGAAGCGGGGGGTATCCATGAGCAGTTCTTC
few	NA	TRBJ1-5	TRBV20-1	CSVGGQPQHF	TGCAGTGTTGGAGGTCAGCCCCAGCATTTT
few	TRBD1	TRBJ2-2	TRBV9	CASSVGQGATGELFF	TGTGCCAGCAGCGTGGGACAGGGGGCCACCGGGGAGCTGTTTTTT
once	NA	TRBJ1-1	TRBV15	CATSRDRGVDTEAFF	TGTGCCACCAGCAGAGATCGGGGGGTCGACACTGAAGCTTTCTTT
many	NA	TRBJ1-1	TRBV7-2	CASSLEILGPAFF	TGTGCCAGCAGCTTAGAGATCCTCGGGCCCGCTTTCTTT
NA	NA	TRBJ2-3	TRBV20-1	CSAGTGDSSTDTQYF	TGCAGTGCTGGGACGGGGGACAGTAGCACAGATACGCAGTATTTT
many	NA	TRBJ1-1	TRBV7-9	CASSFLRTEAFF	TGTGCCAGCAGCTTCCTCAGAACTGAAGCTTTCTTT
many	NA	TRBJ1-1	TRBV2	CASRPTVNTEAFF	TGTGCCAGCAGGCCTACAGTGAACACTGAAGCTTTCTTT
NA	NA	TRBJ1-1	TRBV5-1	CTSSTVEGTEAFF	TGCACCAGCAGTACTGTTGAGGGGACTGAAGCTTTCTTT
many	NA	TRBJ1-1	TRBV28	CASSFYPGTEAFF	TGTGCCAGCAGTTTTTACCCGGGCACTGAAGCTTTCTTT
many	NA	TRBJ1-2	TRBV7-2	CASSSSGTVNYGYTF	TGTGCCAGCAGCTCATCCGGGACGGTGAACTATGGCTACACCTTC
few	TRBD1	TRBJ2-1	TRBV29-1	CSVTPGQGYEQFF	TGCAGCGTTACTCCGGGACAGGGTTATGAGCAGTTCTTC
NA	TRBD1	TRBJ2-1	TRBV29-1	CSVCSTGVNEQFF	TGCAGCGTCTGCTCCACAGGGGTAAATGAGCAGTTCTTC
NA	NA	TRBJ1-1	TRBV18	CASSPLRNTEAFF	TGTGCCAGCTCACCTCTGAGGAACACTGAAGCTTTCTTT